The sequence of this T cell receptor (beta chain) was determined in a study of shared clonotypes between healthy human individuals. Germline V CDR1 and CDR2: ENHRY, SYGVKD. CDR3 length: 16 residues. V dropped 6 bases and J dropped 0 bases, with 14 bases sitting between them. Donors were healthy HIV-negative adults without recently reported acute infections or vaccinations. Deep-level assay runs were performed. Generated by immunoSEQ multiplex PCR, the TCRdb table keeps only in-frame clones and is missing some. The table shows some 2.3 million clones, with 90% to 95% occurring only once. This TCR was recovered from a man in his late teens or twenties in good health. Some clones in this sample may be carry-over from other donors' samples. The material sequenced was naive CD4+ T cells from PBMCs. This sample's subset: CD45RA+ positively selected. V is TRBV10-3 and J is TRBJ2-2, with D possibly matching TRBD2 (7 bases). The CDR3 loop is CAISGGPVANTGELFF. CDR3 nucleotides: TGTGCCATCAGCGGGGGGCCTGTCGCGAACACCGGGGAGCTGTTTTTT.